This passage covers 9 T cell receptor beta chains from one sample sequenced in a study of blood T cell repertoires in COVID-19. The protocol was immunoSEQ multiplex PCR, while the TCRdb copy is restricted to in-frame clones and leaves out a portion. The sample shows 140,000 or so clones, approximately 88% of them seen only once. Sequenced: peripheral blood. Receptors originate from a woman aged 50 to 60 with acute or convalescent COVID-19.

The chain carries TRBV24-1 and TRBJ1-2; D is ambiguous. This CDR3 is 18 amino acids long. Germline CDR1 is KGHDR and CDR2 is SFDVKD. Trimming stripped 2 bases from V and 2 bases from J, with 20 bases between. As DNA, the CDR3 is TGTGCCACCAGTGATTCCAGGCACGGTCCCCGGAGGAACTATGGCTACACCTTC. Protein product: CATSDSRHGPRRNYGYTF.

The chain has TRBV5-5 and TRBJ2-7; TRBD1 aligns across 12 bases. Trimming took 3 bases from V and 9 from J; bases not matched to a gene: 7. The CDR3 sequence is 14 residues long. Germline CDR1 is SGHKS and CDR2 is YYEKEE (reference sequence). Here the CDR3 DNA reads TGTGCCAGCAGCTCGGGGACAGGGGGCGCAGGGCAGTACTTC. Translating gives CASSSGTGGAGQYF.

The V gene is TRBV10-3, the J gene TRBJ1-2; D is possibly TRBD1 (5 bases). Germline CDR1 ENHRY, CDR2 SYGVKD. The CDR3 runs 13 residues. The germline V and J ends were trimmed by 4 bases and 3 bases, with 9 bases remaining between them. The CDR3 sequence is CAISGGGDYGYTF. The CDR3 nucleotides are TGTGCCATCAGTGGTGGGGGGGACTATGGCTACACCTTC.

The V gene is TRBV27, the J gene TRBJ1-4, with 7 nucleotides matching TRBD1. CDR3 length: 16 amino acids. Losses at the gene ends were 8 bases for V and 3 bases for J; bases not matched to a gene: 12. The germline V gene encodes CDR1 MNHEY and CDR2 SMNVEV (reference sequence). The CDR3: CASGSGGRVANEKLFF. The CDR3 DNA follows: TGTGCCAGCGGGTCAGGGGGACGTGTGGCTAATGAAAAACTGTTTTTT.

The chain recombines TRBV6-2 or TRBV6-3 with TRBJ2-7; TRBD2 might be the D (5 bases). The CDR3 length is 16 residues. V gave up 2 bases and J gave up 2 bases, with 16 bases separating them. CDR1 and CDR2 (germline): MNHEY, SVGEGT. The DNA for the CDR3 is TGTGCCAGCAGTTACCTTAGAAGCGGTGGACCCTACGAGCAGTACTTC. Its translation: CASSYLRSGGPYEQYF.

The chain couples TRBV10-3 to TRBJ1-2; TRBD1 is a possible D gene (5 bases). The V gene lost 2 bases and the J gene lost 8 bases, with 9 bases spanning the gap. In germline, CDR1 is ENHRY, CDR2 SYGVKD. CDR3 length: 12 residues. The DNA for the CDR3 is TGTGCCATCAGTGAGGCAGGGAAGGGCTACACCTTC. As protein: CAISEAGKGYTF.

CDR3 coding DNA: TGTGCCAGCAGCCAAGAACGTTCAGGGGGCAATGGCTACACCTTC. Its protein product is CASSQERSGGNGYTF. V usage is TRBV14 and J usage is TRBJ1-2; the match to TRBD1 covers 8 bases. The CDR3 is made up of 15 amino acids. Germline CDR1 SGHDN, CDR2 FVKESK. The ends lost 0 bases at V and 6 bases at J; junction bases unmatched: 6.

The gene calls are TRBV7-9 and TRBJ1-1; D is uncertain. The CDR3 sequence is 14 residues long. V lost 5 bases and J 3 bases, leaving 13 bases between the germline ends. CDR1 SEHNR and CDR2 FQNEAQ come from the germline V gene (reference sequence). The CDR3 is CASSQWFQDTEAFF. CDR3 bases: TGTGCCAGCAGCCAATGGTTCCAGGACACTGAAGCTTTCTTT.

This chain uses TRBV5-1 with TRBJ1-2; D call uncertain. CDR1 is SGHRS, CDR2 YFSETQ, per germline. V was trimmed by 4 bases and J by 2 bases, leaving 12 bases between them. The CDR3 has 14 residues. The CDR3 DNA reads TGCGCCAGCAGCCCCCTCGACATAAACTATGGCTACACCTTC. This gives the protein CASSPLDINYGYTF.